A single TCR beta chain is shown here with its context. CDR3 regions of TCR beta were amplified from RNA transcripts. HTBI primers were employed in first-round RT-PCR, then a second-round multiplex PCR followed. TCRdb re-called the multiplex PCR reads with MiXCR, one entry per CDR3 protein. The table lists 650,000 to 900,000 distinct CDR3 sequences, 35% to 50% of them singletons. The entry originates in a study of Graves' ophthalmopathy and Graves' hyperthyroidism. Overall study: Peripheral blood collection took place at initial diagnosis, before any treatment.

V lost 7 bases to trimming and J lost 4 bases, with 13 bases between them. Per the germline V gene, CDR1 is SNHLY and CDR2 is FYNNEI. The CDR3 has 13 residues. The origin of this receptor is an adult man with Graves' ophthalmopathy. The rearrangement uses TRBV2 and TRBJ1-2, with D tentatively TRBD1 (5 bases). The specimen was peripheral blood. CDR3 in DNA: TGTGCCAGCACCTCGGACAAACTCTATGGCTACACCTTC. Protein: CASTSDKLYGYTF.